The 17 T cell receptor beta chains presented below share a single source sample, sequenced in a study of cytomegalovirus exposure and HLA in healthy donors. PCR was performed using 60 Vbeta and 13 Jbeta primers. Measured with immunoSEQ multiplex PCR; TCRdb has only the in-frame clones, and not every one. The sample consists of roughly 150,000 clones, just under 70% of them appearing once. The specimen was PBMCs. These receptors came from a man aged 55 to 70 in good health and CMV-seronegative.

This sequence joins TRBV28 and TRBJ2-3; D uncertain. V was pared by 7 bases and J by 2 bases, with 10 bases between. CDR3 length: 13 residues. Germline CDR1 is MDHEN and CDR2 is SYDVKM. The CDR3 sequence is CASNLAATDTQYF. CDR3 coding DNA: TGTGCCAGCAATCTGGCGGCCACAGATACGCAGTATTTT.

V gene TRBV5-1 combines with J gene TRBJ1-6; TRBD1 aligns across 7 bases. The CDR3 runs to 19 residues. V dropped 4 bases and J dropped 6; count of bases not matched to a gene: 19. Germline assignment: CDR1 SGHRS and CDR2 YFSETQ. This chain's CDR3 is CASSHIRQGGLGSNSPLHF. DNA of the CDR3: TGCGCCAGCAGCCACATACGACAGGGCGGCTTAGGAAGTAATTCACCCCTCCACTTT.

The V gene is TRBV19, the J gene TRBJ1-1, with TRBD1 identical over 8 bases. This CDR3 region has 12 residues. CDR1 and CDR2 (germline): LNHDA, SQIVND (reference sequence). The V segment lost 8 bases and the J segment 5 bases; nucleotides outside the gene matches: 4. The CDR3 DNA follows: TGTGCCAGTCTACAGGGGGGAACTGAAGCTTTCTTT. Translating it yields CASLQGGTEAFF. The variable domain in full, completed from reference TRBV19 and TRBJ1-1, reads DGGITQSPKYLFRKEGQNVTLSCEQNLNHDAMYWYRQDPGQGLRLIYYSQIVNDFQKGDIAEGYSVSREKKESFPLTVTSAQKNPTAFYLCASLQGGTEAFFGQGTRLTVV.

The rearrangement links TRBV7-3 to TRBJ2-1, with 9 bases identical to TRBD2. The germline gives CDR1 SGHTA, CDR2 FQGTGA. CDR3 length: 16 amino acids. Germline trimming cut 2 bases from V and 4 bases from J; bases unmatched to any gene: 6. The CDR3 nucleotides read TGTGCCAGCAGCTTAGCGGGAGGGCCCGGGTACAATGAGCAGTTCTTC. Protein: CASSLAGGPGYNEQFF.

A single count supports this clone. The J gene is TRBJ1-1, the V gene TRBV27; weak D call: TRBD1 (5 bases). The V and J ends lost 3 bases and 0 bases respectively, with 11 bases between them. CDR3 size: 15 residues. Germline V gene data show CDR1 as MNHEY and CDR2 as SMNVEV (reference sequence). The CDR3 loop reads CASSLGGGLNTEAFF. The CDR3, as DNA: TGTGCCAGCAGTTTGGGGGGGGGATTGAACACTGAAGCTTTCTTT.

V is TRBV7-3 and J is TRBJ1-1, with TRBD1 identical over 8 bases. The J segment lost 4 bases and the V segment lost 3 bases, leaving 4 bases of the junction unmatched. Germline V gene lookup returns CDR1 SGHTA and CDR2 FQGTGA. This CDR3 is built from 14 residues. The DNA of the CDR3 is TGTGCCAGCAGCTTCCAGGGGGCGAGCACTGAAGCTTTCTTT. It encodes CASSFQGASTEAFF.

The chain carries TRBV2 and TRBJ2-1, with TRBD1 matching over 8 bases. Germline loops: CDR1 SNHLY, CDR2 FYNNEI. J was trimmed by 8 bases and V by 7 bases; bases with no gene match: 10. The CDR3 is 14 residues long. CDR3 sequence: CASKPQGASDEQFF. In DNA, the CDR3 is TGTGCCAGCAAACCCCAGGGGGCTTCGGATGAGCAGTTCTTC.

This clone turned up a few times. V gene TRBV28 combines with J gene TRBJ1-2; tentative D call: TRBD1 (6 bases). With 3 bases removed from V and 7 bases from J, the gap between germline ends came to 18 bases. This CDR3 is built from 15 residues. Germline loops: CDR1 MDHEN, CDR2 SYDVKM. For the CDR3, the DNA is TGTGCCAGCAGTTTGCCCCTGGCGGGGGCGGGTGGCTACACCTTC. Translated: CASSLPLAGAGGYTF.

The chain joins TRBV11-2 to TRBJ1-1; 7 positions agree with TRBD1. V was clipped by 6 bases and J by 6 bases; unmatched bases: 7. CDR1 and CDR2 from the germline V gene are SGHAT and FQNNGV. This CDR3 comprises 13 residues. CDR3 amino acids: CASSLRDSSEAFF. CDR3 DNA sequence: TGTGCCAGCAGTCTAAGGGACAGTTCTGAAGCTTTCTTT.

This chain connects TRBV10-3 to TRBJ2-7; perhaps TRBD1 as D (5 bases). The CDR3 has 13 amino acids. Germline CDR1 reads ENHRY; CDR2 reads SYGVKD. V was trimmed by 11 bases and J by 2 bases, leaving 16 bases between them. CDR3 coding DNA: TGTGCCTCACAGGAAAAACGGACCTACGAGCAGTACTTC. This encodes CASQEKRTYEQYF.

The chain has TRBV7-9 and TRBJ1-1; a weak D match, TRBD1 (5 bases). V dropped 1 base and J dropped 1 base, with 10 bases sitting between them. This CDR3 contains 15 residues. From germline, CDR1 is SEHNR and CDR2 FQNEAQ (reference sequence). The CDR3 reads CASSLGSRENTEAFF. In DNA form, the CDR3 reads TGTGCCAGCAGCTTAGGATCCAGGGAGAACACTGAAGCTTTCTTT.

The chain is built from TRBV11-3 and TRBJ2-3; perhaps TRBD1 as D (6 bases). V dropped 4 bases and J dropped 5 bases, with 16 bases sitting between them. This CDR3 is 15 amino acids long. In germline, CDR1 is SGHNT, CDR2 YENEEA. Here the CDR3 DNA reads TGTGCCAGCAGCTCAGGGGACATAGCTAGAGATACGCAGTATTTT. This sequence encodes CASSSGDIARDTQYF.

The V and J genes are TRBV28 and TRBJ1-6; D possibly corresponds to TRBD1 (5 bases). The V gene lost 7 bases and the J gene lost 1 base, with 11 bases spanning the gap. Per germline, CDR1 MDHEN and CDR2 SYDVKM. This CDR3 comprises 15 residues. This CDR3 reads CASTGGSSYNSPLHF. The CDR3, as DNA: TGTGCCAGCACCGGGGGTTCGTCCTATAATTCACCCCTCCACTTT.

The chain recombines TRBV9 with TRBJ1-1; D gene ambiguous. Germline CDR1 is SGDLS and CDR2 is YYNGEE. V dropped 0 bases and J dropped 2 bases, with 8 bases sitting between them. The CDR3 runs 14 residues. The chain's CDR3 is CASSVGPENTEAFF. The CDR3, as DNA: TGTGCCAGCAGCGTAGGTCCAGAAAACACTGAAGCTTTCTTT. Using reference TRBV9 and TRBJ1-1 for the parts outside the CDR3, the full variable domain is DSGVTQTPKHLITATGQRVTLRCSPRSGDLSVYWYQQSLDQGLQFLIQYYNGEERAKGNILERFSAQQFPDLHSELNLSSLELGDSALYFCASSVGPENTEAFFGQGTRLTVV.

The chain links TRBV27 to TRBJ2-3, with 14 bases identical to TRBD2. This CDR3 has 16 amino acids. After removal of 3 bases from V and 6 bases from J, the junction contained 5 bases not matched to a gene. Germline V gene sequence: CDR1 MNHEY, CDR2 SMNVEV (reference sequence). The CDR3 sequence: CASSLGLAGVGDTQYF. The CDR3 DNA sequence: TGTGCCAGCAGTTTGGGACTAGCGGGAGTGGGTGATACGCAGTATTTT.

The chain's CDR3 is CAISESRGTLYEQYF. The CDR3 nucleotides are TGTGCCATCAGTGAGTCTAGGGGGACCCTCTACGAGCAGTACTTC. The V gene is TRBV10-3, the J gene TRBJ2-7; perhaps TRBD1 as D (6 bases). Germline V gives CDR1 ENHRY, CDR2 SYGVKD. This CDR3 spans 15 amino acids. V lost 0 bases and J lost 3, with 12 bases in between.

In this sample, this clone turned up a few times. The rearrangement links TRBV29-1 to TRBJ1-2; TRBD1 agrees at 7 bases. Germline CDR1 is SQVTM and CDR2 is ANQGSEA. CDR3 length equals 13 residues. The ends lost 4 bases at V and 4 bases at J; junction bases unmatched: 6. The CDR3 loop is CSVGAGGGYGYTF. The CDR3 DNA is TGCAGCGTTGGAGCAGGGGGAGGCTATGGCTACACCTTC.